This T cell receptor (beta chain) appears in the sequencing data of a study of shared clonotypes between healthy human individuals. Donors comprised only Caucasian adults living in Nashville, Tennessee. Germline V lookup: CDR1 MNHEY, CDR2 SMNVEV (reference sequence). The V end was cut by 10 bases, the J end by 8 bases, with 21 bases between. The CDR3 length is 14 residues. On sorted subsets, replicate PCRs used 200 to 250 ng DNA, or 25,000 to 35,000 T cell genomes. Repertoires were generated with immunoSEQ multiplex PCR, while TCRdb's copy carries only in-frame clones and drops some. The sample lists about 380,000 clones; around 96% were seen once.

V and J are TRBV27 and TRBJ2-1; possibly TRBD2 for D (5 bases). The sample comprised memory CD8+ T cells sorted from blood. Subset noted: CD45RO+ cells pooled with CCR7-negative TemRA cells. The TCR originated in a man aged 30-40 years in good health. The CDR3, as DNA: TGTGCCACCCGAGGCCTAGGACTTCTCGATGAGCAGTTCTTC. It is translated as CATRGLGLLDEQFF.